What follows are 27 T cell receptor beta chains derived from one specimen sequenced in a study of control samples from healthy donors and cancer patients. Generated by immunoSEQ multiplex PCR, the TCRdb table keeps only in-frame clones and is missing some. The table includes tens of thousands of clones, roughly 91% detected once. Material for sequencing was blood. The receptors were sampled from a middle-aged man in good health.

The chain combines TRBV7-8 with TRBJ2-7, with TRBD2 matching 7 bases. CDR1 and CDR2 from the germline V gene are SGHVS and FQNEAQ. The CDR3 spans 14 residues. The trim removed 1 base at V and 1 base at J, leaving 1 base unmatched. The CDR3 region is CASSLGTRSYEQYF. CDR3 DNA: TGTGCCAGCAGCTTAGGGACTAGATCCTACGAGCAGTACTTC.

This sequence joins TRBV6-5 and TRBJ2-1, with a weak D call TRBD1 (6 bases). Germline V CDR1 and CDR2: MNHEY, SVGAGI. The V and J ends lost 8 bases and 2 bases respectively, with 16 bases between them. This CDR3 is 15 amino acids long. CDR3 nucleotides: TGTGCCAGCGCGTACAGGGCCCCCACCTACAATGAGCAGTTCTTC. It translates to CASAYRAPTYNEQFF.

The CDR3 here is CASSTSGGTDTQYF. The CDR3 DNA reads TGTGCCAGCAGCACTAGCGGGGGCACAGATACGCAGTATTTT. The V gene is TRBV6-5, the J gene TRBJ2-3; the match to TRBD2 covers 10 bases. CDR1 is MNHEY and CDR2 is SVGAGI in the germline V gene. CDR3 length: 14 residues. With V trimmed by 6 bases and J by 1 base, 1 base remained unmatched.

This clone was observed a single time. The chain is built from TRBV5-1 and TRBJ1-1; 10 nucleotides match TRBD1. The V gene end was trimmed by 4 bases and the J gene end by 5 bases; junction bases not matched to a gene: 17. The CDR3 is 18 amino acids. From germline, CDR1 is SGHRS and CDR2 YFSETQ. The CDR3: CASSGAGTGAPLGTEAFF. The CDR3 DNA reads TGCGCCAGCAGCGGCGCCGGGACAGGGGCCCCGTTGGGAACTGAAGCTTTCTTT.

CDR3 bases: TGTGCCAGCAGCTTCGTGACTAGCGGGGGGCGTAGGGGCACAGATACGCAGTATTTT. Protein sequence: CASSFVTSGGRRGTDTQYF. This chain uses TRBV7-6 with TRBJ2-3, with TRBD2 matching 13 bases. V lost 3 bases and J lost 1; bases outside the gene matches: 10. Germline V gene sequence: CDR1 SGHVS, CDR2 FNYEAQ. The CDR3 covers 19 residues. Full variable domain (remainder filled in from reference TRBV7-6 and TRBJ2-3): GAGVSQSPRYKVTKRGQDVALRCDPISGHVSLYWYRQALGQGPEFLTYFNYEAQQDKSGLPNDRFSAERPEGSISTLTIQRTEQRDSAMYRCASSFVTSGGRRGTDTQYFGPGTRLTVL.

The chain uses TRBV10-3 and TRBJ1-3, with D unresolved. Germline CDR1 ENHRY, CDR2 SYGVKD. This CDR3 spans 15 amino acids. Between the trimmed V and J ends, which lost 11 bases and 1 base, there was a span of 18 bases. Here the CDR3 DNA reads TGTGCCGCCGGGAGCCGGGGATTTTCTGGAAACACCATATATTTT. Translated: CAAGSRGFSGNTIYF.

CDR3 region: CAISPGQTGQTQYF. The CDR3 nucleotides read TGTGCCATCAGTCCGGGACAGACAGGTCAGACCCAGTACTTC. V gene TRBV10-3 combines with J gene TRBJ2-5; 7 nucleotides align to TRBD1. CDR1 is ENHRY, CDR2 SYGVKD, per germline. V gave up 5 bases and J gave up 6 bases; unmatched junction bases: 9. This CDR3 is 14 amino acids long.

V usage is TRBV5-5 and J usage is TRBJ1-5, with a tentative D call TRBD1 (6 bases). Germline loops: CDR1 SGHKS, CDR2 YYEKEE (reference sequence). The V end was cut by 3 bases, the J end by 1 base, with 8 bases between. CDR3 length: 14 residues. The CDR3 DNA reads TGTGCCAGCAGCTCGGGACACAGCAATCAGCCCCAGCATTTT. Residues: CASSSGHSNQPQHF.

This chain connects TRBV6-5 to TRBJ1-4; D unresolved. V was shortened by 0 bases and J by 6 bases, with 11 bases between the two germline ends. The CDR3 runs to 15 residues. Germline assignment: CDR1 MNHEY and CDR2 SVGAGI. The CDR3 loop is CASSYSGLSHEKLFF. CDR3 bases: TGTGCCAGCAGTTACTCCGGTCTATCGCATGAAAAACTGTTTTTT.

The V gene is TRBV19, the J gene TRBJ1-2, with 11 bases matching TRBD1. After removal of 4 bases from V and 8 bases from J, the junction contained 9 bases not matched to a gene. Germline V gives CDR1 LNHDA, CDR2 SQIVND (reference sequence). This CDR3 has 15 amino acids. CDR3 coding DNA: TGTGCCAGTAGTAGCCATGGGACAGGGGGAAGCGGCTACACCTTC. Encoded protein: CASSSHGTGGSGYTF.

The CDR3 DNA reads TGTGCCGTAGTGGACAGGGGGTATGGCTACACCTTC. This encodes CAVVDRGYGYTF. The chain has TRBV19 and TRBJ1-2; 10 bases align to TRBD1. J gave up 5 bases and V 11 bases, and 5 bases lay outside the gene matches. Germline V gives CDR1 LNHDA, CDR2 SQIVND (reference sequence). The CDR3 is made up of 12 amino acids.

The sample holds one count of this clone. This sequence joins TRBV3-1 (or the pseudogene TRBV3-2) and TRBJ1-1; the D gene is possibly TRBD1 (5 bases). The length of the CDR3 is 16 residues. Trimming pared 1 base from V and 0 bases from J, leaving 12 bases between. Germline CDR1 reads LGHDT; CDR2 reads YNNKEL (reference sequence). The CDR3 sequence: CASSQGLRALNTEAFF. In nucleotides, the CDR3 is TGTGCCAGCAGCCAAGGTCTCAGGGCTTTGAACACTGAAGCTTTCTTT.

This sequence joins TRBV7-9 and TRBJ1-1; TRBD1 might be the D (5 bases). Germline assignment: CDR1 SEHNR and CDR2 FQNEAQ (reference sequence). CDR3 size: 16 residues. V was cut by 4 bases and J by 0 bases, with 15 bases left in between. The CDR3 bases are TGTGCCAGCAGCTCCGTCGACAGTTTTATGAACACTGAAGCTTTCTTT. Amino acids: CASSSVDSFMNTEAFF.

The chain joins TRBV7-6 to TRBJ2-7; TRBD1 matches 7 bases. This CDR3 contains 15 residues. Germline V lookup: CDR1 SGHVS, CDR2 FNYEAQ. The J segment lost 4 bases and the V segment lost 2 bases, leaving 8 bases of the junction unmatched. The CDR3 nucleotides are TGTGCCAGCAGCTTAAGTCCACAGGGGTTTTACGAGCAGTACTTC. Protein: CASSLSPQGFYEQYF.

The chain joins TRBV11-2 to TRBJ2-5, with TRBD2 identical over 15 bases. Trimming at V came to 5 bases and at J to 2 bases, leaving 6 bases not matched to a gene. The V gene's germline CDR1 is SGHAT and CDR2 FQNNGV. This CDR3 comprises 17 residues. CDR3 DNA: TGTGCCAGCAGCACCGGACTAGCGGGGGGGGGACAAGAGACCCAGTACTTC. It codes for CASSTGLAGGGQETQYF.

The genes are TRBV11-3 and TRBJ2-5, with D possibly called TRBD1 or TRBD2 (6 bases each). V was clipped by 1 base and J by 5 bases, with 11 bases between them. The germline V gene encodes CDR1 SGHNT and CDR2 YENEEA. The CDR3 length is 14 residues. In nucleotides, the CDR3 is TGTGCCAGCAGCTTAGCGGGGGCTGGGGAGACCCAGTACTTC. It translates to CASSLAGAGETQYF.

This sequence joins TRBV7-6 and TRBJ2-3; D uncertain. The germline V gene has CDR1 SGHVS and CDR2 FNYEAQ. V dropped 1 base and J dropped 2 bases, with 10 bases sitting between them. The CDR3 consists of 15 residues. For the CDR3, the DNA is TGTGCCAGCAGCTTAGTGGACGGTTACACAGATACGCAGTATTTT. Translated, it gives CASSLVDGYTDTQYF.

The rearrangement links TRBV29-1 to TRBJ2-2; TRBD2 aligns across 10 bases. This CDR3 has 15 amino acids. The germline V gene encodes CDR1 SQVTM and CDR2 ANQGSEA. V shed 6 bases, J shed 0 bases, and the junction held 4 bases outside the gene matches. The CDR3 sequence: CSVRTSGANTGELFF. DNA of the CDR3: TGCAGCGTAAGAACTAGCGGGGCGAACACCGGGGAGCTGTTTTTT.

V gene TRBV18 combines with J gene TRBJ1-2, with D possibly being TRBD1 (5 bases). Trimming took 0 bases from V and 3 from J, leaving 17 bases between them. This CDR3 has 17 amino acids. Germline CDR1 KGHSH, CDR2 LQKENI. Here the CDR3 reads CASSPPRAAREDYGYTF. Here the CDR3 DNA reads TGTGCCAGCTCACCACCGCGGGCGGCCAGGGAGGACTATGGCTACACCTTC.

The rearrangement joins TRBV5-4 to TRBJ2-2; the match to TRBD1 covers 8 bases. V was pared by 4 bases and J by 5 bases, with 7 bases of the junction left unmatched. There are 15 residues in the CDR3. CDR1 is SGHNT and CDR2 is YYREEE in the germline V gene (reference sequence). CDR3 in amino acids: CASSVQGVWTGELFF. Here the CDR3 DNA reads TGTGCCAGCAGCGTACAGGGGGTTTGGACCGGGGAGCTGTTTTTT.

This sequence joins TRBV3-1 (or the pseudogene TRBV3-2) and TRBJ2-5; D may be TRBD1 (5 bases). CDR1 and CDR2 (germline): LGHDT, YNNKEL (reference sequence). The CDR3 has 16 amino acids. Trimming took off 1 base at V and 4 bases at J, with 16 bases between the two ends. The CDR3 region is CASSQVGPGWGETQYF. CDR3 DNA sequence: TGTGCCAGCAGCCAAGTCGGACCAGGGTGGGGAGAGACCCAGTACTTC.

The gene calls are TRBV6-1 and TRBJ1-2, with unresolved D. The CDR3 totals 13 residues. V shed 4 bases and J shed 1 base, with 7 bases lying between them. Germline V CDR1 and CDR2: MNHNS, SASEGT. As DNA, the CDR3 is TGTGCCAGCAGTGTAGCTCATAACTATGGCTACACCTTC. Protein sequence: CASSVAHNYGYTF.

The chain uses TRBV6-6 and TRBJ1-5; the match to TRBD1 covers 9 bases. Germline CDR1 reads MNHNY; CDR2 reads SVGAGI (reference sequence). V trimming: 6 bases; J trimming: 0 bases; junction bases outside the gene matches: 3. The CDR3 totals 15 residues. CDR3 sequence: CASRKDRGSNQPQHF. The DNA for the CDR3 is TGTGCCAGCAGAAAGGACAGGGGTAGCAATCAGCCCCAGCATTTT.

The chain combines TRBV7-8 with TRBJ1-4; 9 bases agree with TRBD1. The CDR3 runs to 14 residues. Looked up from germline, CDR1 is SGHVS and CDR2 is FQNEAQ. The J segment lost 7 bases and the V segment lost 5 bases, leaving 5 bases of the junction unmatched. The chain's CDR3 is CASSETGGREKLFF. CDR3 DNA sequence: TGTGCCAGCAGCGAAACAGGGGGCCGTGAAAAACTGTTTTTT.

V gene TRBV6-5 combines with J gene TRBJ2-3; D call uncertain. CDR1 is MNHEY, CDR2 SVGAGI, per germline. The length of the CDR3 is 14 residues. The ends were cut back, 8 bases at V and 0 bases at J, with 12 bases in the middle. The CDR3 region has the DNA TGTGCCAGCTCCATAGGGTCTAGCACAGATACGCAGTATTTT. Translation gives CASSIGSSTDTQYF.

This clone appeared a single time. CDR3 protein: CASSPGQGLAKNIQYF. The CDR3 DNA follows: TGTGCCAGCAGCCCGGGACAGGGTTTAGCCAAAAACATTCAGTACTTC. This sequence joins TRBV11-3 and TRBJ2-4, with 9 bases identical to TRBD1. Germline assignment: CDR1 SGHNT and CDR2 YENEEA. This CDR3 has 16 residues. With 5 bases clipped from V and 0 bases from J, the junction kept 5 bases outside the gene matches.

For this clone: Sequence at one end of the junction differs from germline and may be a read error. The J gene is TRBJ1-4, the V gene TRBV5-6; D is possibly TRBD1 (5 bases). The V gene's germline CDR1 is SGHDT and CDR2 YYEEEE. The CDR3 is 12 residues long. CDR3 amino acids: CASSSPRTLVEF. The CDR3 nucleotides read TGTGCCAGCAGCTCGCCCCGGACACTTGTAGAGTTT.